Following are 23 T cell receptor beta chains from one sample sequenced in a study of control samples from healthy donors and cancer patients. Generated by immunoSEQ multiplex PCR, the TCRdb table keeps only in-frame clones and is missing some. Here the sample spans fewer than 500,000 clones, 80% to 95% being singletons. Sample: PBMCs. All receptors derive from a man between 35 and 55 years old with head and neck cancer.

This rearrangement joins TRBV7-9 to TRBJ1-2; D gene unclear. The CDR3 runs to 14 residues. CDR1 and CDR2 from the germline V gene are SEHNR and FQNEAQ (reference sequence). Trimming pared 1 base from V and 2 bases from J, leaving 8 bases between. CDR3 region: CASSLEGVNYGYTF. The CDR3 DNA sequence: TGTGCCAGCAGCTTAGAAGGAGTAAACTATGGCTACACCTTC.

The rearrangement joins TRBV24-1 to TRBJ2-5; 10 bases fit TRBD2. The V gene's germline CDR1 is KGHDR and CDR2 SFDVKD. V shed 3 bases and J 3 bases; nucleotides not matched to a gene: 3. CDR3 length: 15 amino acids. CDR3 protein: CATSDPGLAEETQYF. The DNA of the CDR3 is TGTGCCACCAGTGATCCCGGACTAGCGGAAGAGACCCAGTACTTC.

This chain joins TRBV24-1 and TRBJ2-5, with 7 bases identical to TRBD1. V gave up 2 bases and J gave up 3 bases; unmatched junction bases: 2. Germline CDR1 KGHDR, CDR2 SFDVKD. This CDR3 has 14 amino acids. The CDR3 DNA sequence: TGTGCCACCAGTGATTACACAGGGGAAGAGACCCAGTACTTC. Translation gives CATSDYTGEETQYF.

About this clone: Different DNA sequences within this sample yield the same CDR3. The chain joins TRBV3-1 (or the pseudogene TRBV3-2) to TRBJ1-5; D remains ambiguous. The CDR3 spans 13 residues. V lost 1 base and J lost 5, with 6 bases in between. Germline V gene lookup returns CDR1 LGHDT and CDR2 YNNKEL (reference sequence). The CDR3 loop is CASSQGGDQPQHF. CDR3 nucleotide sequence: TGTGCCAGCAGCCAAGGTGGTGATCAGCCCCAGCATTTT.

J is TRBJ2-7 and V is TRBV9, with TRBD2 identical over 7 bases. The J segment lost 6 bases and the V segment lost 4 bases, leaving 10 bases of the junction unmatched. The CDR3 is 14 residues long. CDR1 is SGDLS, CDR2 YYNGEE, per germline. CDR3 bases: TGTGCCAGCAGCCGGAGCGGGACGAGTCGCGAGCAGTACTTC. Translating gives CASSRSGTSREQYF. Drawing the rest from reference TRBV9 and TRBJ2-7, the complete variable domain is DSGVTQTPKHLITATGQRVTLRCSPRSGDLSVYWYQQSLDQGLQFLIQYYNGEERAKGNILERFSAQQFPDLHSELNLSSLELGDSALYFCASSRSGTSREQYFGPGTRLTVT.

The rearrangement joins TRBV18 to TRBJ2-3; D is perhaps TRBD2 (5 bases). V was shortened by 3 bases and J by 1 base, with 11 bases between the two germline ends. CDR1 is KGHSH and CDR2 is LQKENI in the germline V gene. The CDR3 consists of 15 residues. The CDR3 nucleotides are TGTGCCAGCTCACCCCGGGGTAGCGGCACAGATACGCAGTATTTT. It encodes CASSPRGSGTDTQYF.

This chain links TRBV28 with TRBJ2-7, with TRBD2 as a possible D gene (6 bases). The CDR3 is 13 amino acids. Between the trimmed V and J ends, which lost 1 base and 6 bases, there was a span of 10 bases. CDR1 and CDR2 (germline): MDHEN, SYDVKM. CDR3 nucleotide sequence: TGTGCCAGCAGTTTATTCTATAGCGGCGAGCAGTACTTC. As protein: CASSLFYSGEQYF. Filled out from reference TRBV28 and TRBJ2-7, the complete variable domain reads DVKVTQSSRYLVKRTGEKVFLECVQDMDHENMFWYRQDPGLGLRLIYFSYDVKMKEKGDIPEGYSVSREKKERFSLILESASTNQTSMYLCASSLFYSGEQYFGPGTRLTVT.

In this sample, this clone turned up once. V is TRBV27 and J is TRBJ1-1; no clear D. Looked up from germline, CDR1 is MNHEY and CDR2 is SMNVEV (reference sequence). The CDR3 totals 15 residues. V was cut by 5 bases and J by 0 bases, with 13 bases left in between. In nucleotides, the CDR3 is TGTGCCAGCAGTCCACCTTCGACGGTGAACACTGAAGCTTTCTTT. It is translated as CASSPPSTVNTEAFF.

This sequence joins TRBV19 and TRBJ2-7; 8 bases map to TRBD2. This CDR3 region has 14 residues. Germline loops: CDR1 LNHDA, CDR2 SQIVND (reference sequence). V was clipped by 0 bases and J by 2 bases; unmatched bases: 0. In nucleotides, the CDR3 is TGTGCCAGTAGTATAGAGACTAGCGCCTACGAGCAGTACTTC. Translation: CASSIETSAYEQYF.

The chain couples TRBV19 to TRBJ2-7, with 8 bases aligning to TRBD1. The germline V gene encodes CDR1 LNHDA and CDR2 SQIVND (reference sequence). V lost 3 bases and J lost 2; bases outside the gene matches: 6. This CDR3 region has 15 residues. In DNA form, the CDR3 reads TGTGCCAGTAGTATTTCCGGGACAGGCCCCTACGAGCAGTACTTC. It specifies CASSISGTGPYEQYF.

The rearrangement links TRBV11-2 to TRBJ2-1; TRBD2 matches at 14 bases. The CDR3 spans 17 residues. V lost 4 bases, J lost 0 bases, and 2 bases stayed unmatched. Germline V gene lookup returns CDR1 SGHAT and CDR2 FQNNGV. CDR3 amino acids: CASSSGLAGGSYNEQFF. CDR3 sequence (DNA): TGTGCCAGCAGCTCCGGACTAGCGGGGGGCTCCTACAATGAGCAGTTCTTC. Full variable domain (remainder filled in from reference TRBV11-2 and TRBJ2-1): EAGVAQSPRYKIIEKRQSVAFWCNPISGHATLYWYQQILGQGPKLLIQFQNNGVVDDSQLPKDRFSAERLKGVDSTLKIQPAKLEDSAVYLCASSSGLAGGSYNEQFFGPGTRLTVL.

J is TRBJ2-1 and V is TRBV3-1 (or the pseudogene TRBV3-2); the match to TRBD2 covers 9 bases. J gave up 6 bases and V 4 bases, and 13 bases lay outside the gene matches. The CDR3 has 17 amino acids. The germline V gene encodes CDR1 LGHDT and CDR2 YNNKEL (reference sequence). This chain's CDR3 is CASSRSMTSGASNEQFF. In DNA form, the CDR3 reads TGTGCCAGCAGCCGATCAATGACTAGCGGAGCCTCCAATGAGCAGTTCTTC.

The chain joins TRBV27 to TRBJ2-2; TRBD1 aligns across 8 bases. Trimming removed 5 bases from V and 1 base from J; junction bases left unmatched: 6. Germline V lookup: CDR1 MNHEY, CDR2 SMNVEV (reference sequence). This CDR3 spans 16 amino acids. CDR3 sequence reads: CASSGRTGRNTGELFF. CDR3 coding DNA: TGTGCCAGCAGTGGCAGGACAGGGAGGAACACCGGGGAGCTGTTTTTT.

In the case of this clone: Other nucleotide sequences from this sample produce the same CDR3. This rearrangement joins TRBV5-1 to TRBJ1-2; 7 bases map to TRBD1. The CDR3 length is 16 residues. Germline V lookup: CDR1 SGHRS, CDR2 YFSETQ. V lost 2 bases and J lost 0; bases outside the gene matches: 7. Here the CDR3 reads CASSLGVGQTNYGYTF. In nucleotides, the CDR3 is TGCGCCAGCAGCTTAGGCGTGGGACAGACTAACTATGGCTACACCTTC. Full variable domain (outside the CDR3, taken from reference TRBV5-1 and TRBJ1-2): KAGVTQTPRYLIKTRGQQVTLSCSPISGHRSVSWYQQTPGQGLQFLFEYFSETQRNKGNFPGRFSGRQFSNSRSEMNVSTLELGDSALYLCASSLGVGQTNYGYTFGSGTRLTVV.

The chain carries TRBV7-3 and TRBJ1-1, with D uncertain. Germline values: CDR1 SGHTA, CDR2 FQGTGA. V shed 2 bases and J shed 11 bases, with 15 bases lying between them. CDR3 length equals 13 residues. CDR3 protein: CASSLALNGRAFF. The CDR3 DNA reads TGTGCCAGCAGCTTAGCGTTAAACGGAAGGGCTTTCTTT.

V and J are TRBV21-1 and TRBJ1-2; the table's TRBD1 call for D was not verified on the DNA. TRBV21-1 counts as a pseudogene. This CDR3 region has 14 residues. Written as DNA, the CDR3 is TGTGCCAGCAGCAAGAAATTGACAGACTATGGCTACACCTTC. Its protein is CASSKKLTDYGYTF.

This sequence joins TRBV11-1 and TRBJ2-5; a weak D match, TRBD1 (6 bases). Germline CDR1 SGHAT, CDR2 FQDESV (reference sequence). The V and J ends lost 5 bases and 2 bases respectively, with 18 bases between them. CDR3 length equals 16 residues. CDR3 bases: TGTGCCAGCAGCCTTTCGACAGGAAACGTTCAAGAGACCCAGTACTTC. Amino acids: CASSLSTGNVQETQYF.

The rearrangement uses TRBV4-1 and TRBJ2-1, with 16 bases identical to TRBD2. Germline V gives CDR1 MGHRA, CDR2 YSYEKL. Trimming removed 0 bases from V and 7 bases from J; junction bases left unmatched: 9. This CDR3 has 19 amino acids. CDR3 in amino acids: CASSQEDSGTSGRGNEQFF. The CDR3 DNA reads TGCGCCAGCAGCCAAGAGGACTCCGGGACTAGCGGGAGGGGGAATGAGCAGTTCTTC.

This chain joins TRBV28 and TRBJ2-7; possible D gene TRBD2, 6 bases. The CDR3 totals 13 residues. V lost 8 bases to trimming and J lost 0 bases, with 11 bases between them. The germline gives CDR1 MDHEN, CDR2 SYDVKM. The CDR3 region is CASALANSYEQYF. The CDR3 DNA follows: TGTGCCAGCGCTCTAGCGAACTCCTACGAGCAGTACTTC.

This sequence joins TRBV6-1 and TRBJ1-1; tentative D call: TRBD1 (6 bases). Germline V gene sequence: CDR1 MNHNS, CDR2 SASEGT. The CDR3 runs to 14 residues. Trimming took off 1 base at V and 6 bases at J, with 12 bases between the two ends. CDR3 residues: CASSEGGRGAEAFF. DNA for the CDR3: TGTGCCAGCAGTGAAGGCGGCAGGGGTGCTGAAGCTTTCTTT.

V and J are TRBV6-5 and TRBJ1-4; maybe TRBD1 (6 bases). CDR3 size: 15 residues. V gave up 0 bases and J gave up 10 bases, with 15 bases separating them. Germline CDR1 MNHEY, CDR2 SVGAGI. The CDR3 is CASSYSGRTVGKLFF. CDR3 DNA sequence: TGTGCCAGCAGTTACTCGGGAAGGACAGTCGGAAAACTGTTTTTT.

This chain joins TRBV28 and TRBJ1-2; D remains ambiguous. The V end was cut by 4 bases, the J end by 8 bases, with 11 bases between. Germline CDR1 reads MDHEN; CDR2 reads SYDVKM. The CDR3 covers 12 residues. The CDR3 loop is CASSWEGWGYTF. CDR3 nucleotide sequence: TGTGCCAGCAGTTGGGAAGGTTGGGGCTACACCTTC.

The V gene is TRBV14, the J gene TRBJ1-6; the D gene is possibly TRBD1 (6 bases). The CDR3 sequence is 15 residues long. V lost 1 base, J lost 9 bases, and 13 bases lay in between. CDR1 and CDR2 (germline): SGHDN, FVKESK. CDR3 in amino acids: CASSQVQGIGSPLHF. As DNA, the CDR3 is TGTGCCAGCAGCCAAGTTCAGGGGATTGGTTCACCCCTCCACTTT.